The 10 T cell receptor beta chains presented below share a single source sample, sequenced in a study of blood T cell repertoires in COVID-19. Assay: immunoSEQ multiplex PCR; the TCRdb copy retains only in-frame clones and omits some. The data show 86,000 or so clones, around 80% seen once. The sample was peripheral blood. The source of these receptors is a woman aged 80 or older with acute or convalescent COVID-19.

CDR3 region: CASNNGGGNEKLFF. The CDR3, as DNA: TGTGCCAGCAACAATGGGGGGGGTAATGAAAAACTGTTTTTT. The J gene is TRBJ1-4, the V gene TRBV19, with a weak D call TRBD1 (5 bases). The germline gives CDR1 LNHDA, CDR2 SQIVND (reference sequence). The CDR3 length is 14 residues. The V end lost 9 bases, the J end lost 4 bases, and 15 bases lay between the germline ends.

V is TRBV7-3 and J is TRBJ2-1, with D perhaps TRBD2 (6 bases). The CDR3 length is 16 residues. Per germline, CDR1 SGHTA and CDR2 FQGTGA. V lost 1 base and J 1 base, leaving 11 bases between the germline ends. The CDR3 spells CASSLRKGGSYNEQFF. The CDR3, as DNA: TGTGCCAGCAGCTTAAGGAAGGGAGGATCCTACAATGAGCAGTTCTTC.

Only one count was recorded for this clone. This chain links TRBV24-1 with TRBJ2-3; 7 bases agree with TRBD2. The CDR3 is made up of 18 amino acids. Trimming took 0 bases from V and 0 from J; bases not matched to a gene: 8. From germline, CDR1 is KGHDR and CDR2 SFDVKD. CDR3 region: CATSDLLLGRGSTDTQYF. For the CDR3, the DNA is TGTGCCACCAGTGATTTGCTATTGGGGCGGGGGAGCACAGATACGCAGTATTTT.

The V gene is TRBV18, the J gene TRBJ1-1; D is perhaps TRBD1 (6 bases). Germline V lookup: CDR1 KGHSH, CDR2 LQKENI. V was trimmed by 6 bases and J by 1 base, leaving 12 bases between them. The CDR3 sequence is 14 residues long. In DNA, the CDR3 is TGTGCCAGCTCGCGACAGGTTCCGAACACTGAAGCTTTCTTT. Amino acids: CASSRQVPNTEAFF. The entire variable domain, with the rest obtained from reference TRBV18 and TRBJ1-1, is as follows: NAGVMQNPRHLVRRRGQEARLRCSPMKGHSHVYWYRQLPEEGLKFMVYLQKENIIDESGMPKERFSAEFPKEGPSILRIQQVVRGDSAAYFCASSRQVPNTEAFFGQGTRLTVV.

The chain combines TRBV5-1 with TRBJ1-2; perhaps TRBD1 as D (6 bases). The ends were cut back, 4 bases at V and 4 bases at J, with 29 bases in the middle. Germline CDR1 and CDR2: SGHRS and YFSETQ. The CDR3 is 19 residues long. The CDR3: CASSHYSSGEDFAGYGYTF. CDR3 DNA: TGCGCCAGCAGCCATTACTCATCAGGGGAAGATTTCGCGGGCTATGGCTACACCTTC.

The CDR3 bases are TGTGCCAGCGGGGCACGGGGGGCCGGCACAGATACGCAGTATTTT. It encodes CASGARGAGTDTQYF. This chain joins TRBV3-1 (or the pseudogene TRBV3-2) and TRBJ2-3; D may be TRBD2 (7 bases). V lost 8 bases, J lost 1 base, and 16 bases lay in between. The CDR3 loop spans 15 amino acids. Germline CDR1 is LGHDT and CDR2 is YNNKEL (reference sequence).

The chain uses TRBV6-4 and TRBJ1-1, with D perhaps matching TRBD1 (6 bases). Trimming removed 8 bases at V and 5 bases at J, with 18 bases between. This CDR3 is built from 14 residues. The germline V gene has CDR1 MRHNA and CDR2 SNTAGT. The CDR3: CASSQGLWGTEAFF. CDR3 in DNA: TGTGCCAGCTCCCAGGGGTTGTGGGGGACTGAAGCTTTCTTT.

This clone was seen only a few times. The V gene is TRBV7-9, the J gene TRBJ1-4, with TRBD1 as a possible D gene (6 bases). Trimming shortened V by 7 bases and J by 2 bases, and 11 bases separated the two germline ends. CDR1 and CDR2 from the germline V gene are SEHNR and FQNEAQ (reference sequence). CDR3 length equals 14 residues. CDR3 loop: CASKRTGTNEKLFF. The CDR3 bases are TGTGCCAGCAAAAGAACAGGGACTAATGAAAAACTGTTTTTT.

The chain recombines TRBV5-1 with TRBJ2-1; D perhaps matches TRBD2 (5 bases). The V end was cut by 3 bases, the J end by 3 bases, with 16 bases between. This CDR3 has 16 amino acids. Per the germline V gene, CDR1 is SGHRS and CDR2 is YFSETQ. Written as DNA, the CDR3 is TGCGCCAGCAGCTCCGGACTGGCCCGAGGCTACAATGAGCAGTTCTTC. Amino acids: CASSSGLARGYNEQFF.

The V call is TRBV18, the J call TRBJ1-1, with TRBD1 as a possible D gene (6 bases). Germline V lookup: CDR1 KGHSH, CDR2 LQKENI. Trimming cost V 1 base and J 0 bases, with 15 bases left between them. CDR3 length equals 17 residues. CDR3 bases: TGTGCCAGCTCACCACTGGGGGGGGCCTTCATGAACACTGAAGCTTTCTTT. Amino acids: CASSPLGGAFMNTEAFF.